The rows below give T cell receptor beta chains drawn from one sample of a study of resident and recirculating memory T cells in vitiligo. The protocol was immunoSEQ multiplex PCR, while the TCRdb copy is restricted to in-frame clones and leaves out a portion. The sample includes tens of thousands of clones, about nine tenths of them seen just once. Specimen: blood. Source of these receptors: a male donor with vitiligo. Each CDR3 is given with its conserved first and last residue. Each record gives: D gene, clone size, V gene, J gene, CDR3 protein, CDR3 DNA. A D gene is named only where the DNA matches it firmly. Size values are once, few and many counts, or a class for expanded clones, and some rows have none.

NA	few	TRBV6-5	TRBJ1-5	CASSYSYQGNQPQHF	TGTGCCAGCAGTTACTCGTATCAGGGTAATCAGCCCCAGCATTTT
TRBD1	NA	TRBV9	TRBJ1-2	CASSTPGTGEGYTF	TGTGCCAGCAGTACCCCCGGGACAGGGGAGGGCTACACCTTC
NA	NA	TRBV6-5	TRBJ1-2	CASSRWDSGYTF	TGTGCCAGCAGCCGCTGGGACTCGGGCTACACCTTC
NA	NA	TRBV2	TRBJ1-3	CASRDRGNTIYF	TGTGCCAGCAGGGACAGAGGAAACACCATATATTTT
NA	NA	TRBV5-4	TRBJ2-3	CASSSPRGLTDTQYF	TGTGCCAGCAGCTCCCCTAGGGGACTCACAGATACGCAGTATTTT
NA	medium-sized	TRBV9	TRBJ2-4	CASSVGHKNIQYF	TGTGCCAGCAGCGTAGGGCATAAAAACATTCAGTACTTC
TRBD1	NA	TRBV28	TRBJ1-2	CASSQGADGYTF	TGTGCCAGCAGTCAGGGGGCTGATGGCTACACCTTC
NA	NA	TRBV4-2	TRBJ2-7	CASSHDLGVGQYF	TGTGCCAGCAGCCACGACCTAGGGGTAGGGCAGTACTTC
NA	once	TRBV28	TRBJ2-7	CASRGRYEQYF	TGTGCCAGCAGGGGCCGTTACGAGCAGTACTTC
TRBD1	NA	TRBV6-1	TRBJ2-3	CASGGMQGASDTQYF	TGTGCCAGCGGCGGGATGCAGGGGGCATCAGATACGCAGTATTTT
TRBD2	few	TRBV9	TRBJ2-3	CASSASGDVTDTQYF	TGTGCCAGCAGCGCTAGCGGGGATGTCACAGATACGCAGTATTTT
TRBD1	once	TRBV5-8	TRBJ1-5	CASSLDGTVNQPQHF	TGTGCCAGCAGCTTGGATGGGACAGTCAATCAGCCCCAGCATTTT
TRBD2	NA	TRBV30	TRBJ2-7	CAWRRFDIASGTSGYEQYF	TGTGCCTGGAGGAGGTTCGATATCGCTTCCGGGACTAGCGGCTACGAGCAGTACTTC
TRBD2	NA	TRBV5-5	TRBJ2-2	CASERGDTGELFF	TGTGCCAGCGAGCGGGGCGACACCGGGGAGCTGTTTTTT
NA	once	TRBV28	TRBJ1-4	CASSPDLSREKLFF	TGTGCCAGCAGCCCCGACCTGTCTAGGGAAAAACTGTTTTTT
NA	NA	TRBV27	TRBJ1-1	CASSLRNGGAEAFF	TGTGCCAGCAGTTTAAGGAACGGGGGGGCTGAAGCTTTCTTT
TRBD2	NA	TRBV5-6	TRBJ2-3	CASSSSETSITDTQYF	TGTGCCAGCAGCAGTTCGGAGACTAGCATCACAGATACGCAGTATTTT
NA	NA	TRBV6-6	TRBJ1-3	CASSYIRAGDGNTIYF	TGTGCCAGCAGTTATATCCGGGCAGGGGATGGAAACACCATATATTTT
TRBD2	NA	TRBV5-1	TRBJ2-3	CASSPVTSGGFTDTQYF	TGCGCCAGCAGCCCGGTGACTAGCGGGGGATTCACAGATACGCAGTATTTT
NA	NA	TRBV7-9	TRBJ1-3	CASSLAGDPGNTIYF	TGTGCCAGCAGCCTTGCGGGGGATCCTGGAAACACCATATATTTT
TRBD1	NA	TRBV28	TRBJ2-7	CASSPGTGPYEQYF	TGTGCCAGCAGTCCCGGGACAGGGCCCTACGAGCAGTACTTC
TRBD1	NA	TRBV6-1	TRBJ1-2	CASRWTGRGGYTF	TGTGCCTCCCGATGGACAGGACGGGGTGGCTACACCTTC
TRBD2	NA	TRBV6-5	TRBJ2-7	CASRGLAGAYEQYF	TGTGCCAGTAGAGGACTAGCGGGGGCCTACGAGCAGTACTTC
TRBD1	few	TRBV14	TRBJ1-1	CASSKAGTGAGGTEAFF	TGTGCCAGCAGCAAAGCCGGGACAGGGGCCGGGGGCACTGAAGCTTTCTTT
NA	NA	TRBV2	TRBJ2-1	CARTRAGSHNEQFF	TGTGCCAGAACTAGGGCGGGGAGTCACAATGAGCAGTTCTTC
NA	NA	TRBV5-6	TRBJ2-3	CASSFGAPSSTDTQYF	TGTGCCAGCAGCTTTGGGGCACCCTCTAGCACAGATACGCAGTATTTT
TRBD1	NA	TRBV4-3	TRBJ2-3	CASSRRQGSSGDTQYF	TGCGCCAGCAGCCGAAGACAGGGAAGTTCAGGAGATACGCAGTATTTT
NA	NA	TRBV4-2	TRBJ1-5	CASSQDAPGTFSNQPQHF	TGTGCCAGCAGCCAAGATGCCCCCGGGACATTTAGCAATCAGCCCCAGCATTTT
NA	NA	TRBV7-3	TRBJ1-6	CASSPGVSNSPLHF	TGTGCCAGCAGCCCGGGGGTTTCGAATTCACCCCTCCACTTT
NA	NA	TRBV6-4	TRBJ2-3	CASSVTQADTQYF	TGTGCCAGCAGTGTTACCCAGGCAGATACGCAGTATTTT
NA	NA	TRBV9	TRBJ1-1	CASSVARVSGEAFF	TGTGCCAGCAGCGTAGCCCGGGTCTCCGGAGAAGCTTTCTTT
NA	NA	TRBV19	TRBJ2-5	CASSATEGRQTQYF	TGTGCCAGTAGTGCCACCGAGGGGAGGCAGACCCAGTACTTC
NA	NA	TRBV29-1	TRBJ1-2	CSVESRDGYTF	TGCAGCGTTGAAAGCCGCGATGGCTACACCTTC
NA	once	TRBV27	TRBJ2-5	CASSLRSGETQYF	TGTGCCAGCAGTTTACGGTCGGGAGAGACCCAGTACTTC
NA	NA	TRBV27	TRBJ2-1	CASSLSRGGYNEQFF	TGTGCCAGCAGTTTATCGAGGGGGGGATACAATGAGCAGTTCTTC
NA	few	TRBV7-7	TRBJ1-1	CASSQTMNTEAFF	TGTGCTAGTTCACAGACGATGAACACTGAAGCTTTCTTT
TRBD1	NA	TRBV25-1	TRBJ2-7	CASSRQGANSYEQYF	TGTGCCAGCAGCCGACAGGGGGCGAACTCCTACGAGCAGTACTTC
TRBD1	NA	TRBV15	TRBJ1-2	CATRSPGQSYGYTF	TGTGCCACCAGGTCACCGGGACAGAGTTATGGCTACACCTTC
TRBD1	NA	TRBV7-2	TRBJ1-2	CASSPQGVLANYGYTF	TGTGCCAGCAGCCCCCAGGGGGTTCTGGCTAACTATGGCTACACCTTC
NA	NA	TRBV5-6	TRBJ1-2	CASSLASVIYGYTF	TGTGCCAGCAGCTTGGCCAGCGTGATCTATGGCTACACCTTC
TRBD2	NA	TRBV19	TRBJ2-2	CASSMASGANTGELFF	TGTGCCAGTAGTATGGCTAGCGGGGCGAACACCGGGGAGCTGTTTTTT
NA	NA	TRBV5-5	TRBJ1-5	CASSGGGPSNQPQHF	TGTGCCAGCAGCGGCGGGGGGCCTAGCAATCAGCCCCAGCATTTT
NA	NA	TRBV5-6	TRBJ2-1	CASNLLAREQFF	TGTGCCAGCAACTTACTAGCTCGAGAGCAGTTCTTC
NA	NA	TRBV20-1	TRBJ2-1	CSAGGHGEQFF	TGCAGTGCTGGCGGTCACGGTGAGCAGTTCTTC
TRBD1	NA	TRBV10-3	TRBJ2-1	CAISPGQGMDNEQFF	TGTGCCATCAGCCCCGGACAGGGTATGGACAATGAGCAGTTCTTC
TRBD2	NA	TRBV6-1	TRBJ2-4	CASSANPGTSGALGRIQYF	TGTGCCAGCAGTGCTAACCCCGGGACTAGCGGGGCGCTAGGGAGAATTCAGTACTTC
TRBD1	NA	TRBV5-1	TRBJ1-4	CASSRGTGEDEKLFF	TGCGCCAGCAGCCGTGGGACAGGGGAAGACGAAAAACTGTTTTTT
NA	NA	TRBV9	TRBJ2-5	CASSVGQQKETQYF	TGTGCCAGCAGCGTAGGGCAACAGAAAGAGACCCAGTACTTC
NA	NA	TRBV4-1	TRBJ1-5	CASSQDSPSDNQPQHF	TGCGCCAGCAGCCAAGATAGTCCCAGCGACAATCAGCCCCAGCATTTT
NA	NA	TRBV6-5	TRBJ2-7	CASSSTAQGYEQYF	TGTGCCAGCAGTTCAACCGCCCAGGGCTACGAGCAGTACTTC
NA	NA	TRBV5-6	TRBJ1-1	CASSFPQRGAEAFF	TGTGCCAGCAGCTTCCCCCAACGGGGGGCTGAAGCTTTCTTT
TRBD1	NA	TRBV4-1	TRBJ2-7	CASSQAGQGYEQYF	TGCGCCAGCAGCCAAGCGGGACAGGGGTACGAGCAGTACTTC
TRBD2	NA	TRBV19	TRBJ2-2	CASSGLAGVTGELFF	TGTGCCAGTAGTGGACTAGCGGGGGTTACCGGGGAGCTGTTTTTT
NA	once	TRBV6-6	TRBJ1-4	CASSYYSGGNEKLFF	TGTGCCAGCAGTTACTATAGTGGGGGGAACGAAAAACTGTTTTTT
NA	NA	TRBV29-1	TRBJ1-2	CSVGSGGLGHGYTF	TGCAGCGTGGGCTCTGGGGGCCTGGGGCATGGCTACACCTTC
TRBD1	NA	TRBV5-5	TRBJ1-2	CASSSGQGRVRNTF	TGTGCCAGCAGCTCCGGACAGGGGAGGGTCCGGAACACCTTC
NA	NA	TRBV9	TRBJ1-3	CASSTMDSGGNTIYF	TGTGCCAGCAGCACGATGGACAGTGGCGGAAACACCATATATTTT
NA	NA	TRBV6-5	TRBJ2-1	CASFYGNEQFF	TGTGCCAGCTTCTACGGCAATGAGCAGTTCTTC
TRBD1	NA	TRBV2	TRBJ2-7	CASSRDRLYEQYF	TGTGCCAGCAGCCGGGACAGACTCTACGAGCAGTACTTC